This T cell receptor (beta chain) originates from a study of T cell repertoires in cytomegalovirus infection. Study at large: Both CMV infection and a matching HLA type were indicated by public TCR beta signatures.

TCRdb fed the reads into MiXCR, producing one record per CDR3 protein. The top ten hold about 4.6% of the sample, which has approximately 180,000 distinct CDR3 sequences, about a tenth seen once. This clonotype has at least ten counts. The sequencing input was PBMCs. The origin of this receptor is a human donor in good health (CMV status not recorded). Some clones in this sample may be carry-over from other donors' samples.

CDR3 in DNA: TGTGCCAGCAGCTTAGGTGCGGCAGGGAATCAGCCCCAGCATTTT. Translation gives CASSLGAAGNQPQHF. The rearrangement uses TRBV7-6 and TRBJ1-5, with a weak D call TRBD1 (5 bases). This CDR3 spans 15 amino acids. CDR1 is SGHVS, CDR2 FNYEAQ, per germline. Trimming cost V 1 base and J 4 bases, with 11 bases left between them.